The 24 T cell receptor beta chains presented below share a single source sample, sequenced in a study of shared clonotypes between healthy human individuals. Profiled with immunoSEQ multiplex PCR; TCRdb holds only in-frame clones, not every one. The table records around 2.5 million clones, 80% to 95% of them present only once. What was sequenced was naive CD4+ T cells from PBMCs. The subset is: CD45RA+ positively selected. The receptors shown here come from a man younger than 35 in good health. Some clones in this sample may be carry-over from other donors' samples.

This chain links TRBV5-4 with TRBJ2-3, with D maybe TRBD2 (6 bases). This CDR3 contains 11 residues. Germline-derived CDR1 and CDR2 are SGHNT and YYREEE (reference sequence). V was clipped by 4 bases and J by 9 bases, with 9 bases between them. The CDR3 spells CASSPGETQYF. The CDR3 DNA reads TGTGCCAGCAGCCCGGGGGAAACGCAGTATTTT.

V and J are TRBV25-1 and TRBJ1-3; D unresolved. The germline gives CDR1 MGHDK, CDR2 SYGVNS. V was pared by 5 bases and J by 1 base, with 15 bases between. The CDR3 is made up of 16 amino acids. The CDR3 here is CASSSRRLISGNTIYF. DNA of the CDR3: TGTGCCAGCAGTTCGAGACGGCTCATATCTGGAAACACCATATATTTT. The variable domain in full, with the rest retrieved from reference TRBV25-1 and TRBJ1-3, is EADIYQTPRYLVIGTGKKITLECSQTMGHDKMYWYQQDPGMELHLIHYSYGVNSTEKGDLSSESTVSRIRTEHFPLTLESARPSHTSQYLCASSSRRLISGNTIYFGEGSWLTVV.

The chain links TRBV11-2 to TRBJ1-1, with D maybe TRBD1 (5 bases). The CDR3 sequence is 14 residues long. V was clipped by 0 bases and J by 3 bases, with 8 bases between them. Germline loops: CDR1 SGHAT, CDR2 FQNNGV. This CDR3 reads CASSLDGGDTEAFF. The CDR3 coding sequence is TGTGCCAGCAGCTTAGATGGGGGAGACACTGAAGCTTTCTTT.

In this sample, this clone turned up once. The chain recombines TRBV6-1 with TRBJ1-4; no reliable D call. The CDR3 runs to 14 residues. Germline lookup yields CDR1 MNHNS and CDR2 SASEGT. The V end was cut by 6 bases, the J end by 7 bases, with 15 bases between. The chain's CDR3 is CASSSNPEGEKLFF. The CDR3 nucleotides are TGTGCCAGCAGCTCTAACCCGGAGGGTGAAAAACTGTTTTTT.

The chain employs TRBV5-1 and TRBJ2-4; 7 bases match TRBD1. Germline V gene sequence: CDR1 SGHRS, CDR2 YFSETQ. J gave up 3 bases and V 4 bases, and 4 bases lay outside the gene matches. The CDR3 is made up of 14 amino acids. CDR3 coding DNA: TGCGCCAGCAGCCGCACAGGGGACAAAAACATTCAGTACTTC. Its translation is CASSRTGDKNIQYF.

This rearrangement joins TRBV4-1 to TRBJ1-2; 10 nucleotides match TRBD1. V dropped 3 bases and J dropped 8; count of bases not matched to a gene: 3. The CDR3 consists of 13 residues. The germline V gene has CDR1 MGHRA and CDR2 YSYEKL. This chain's CDR3 is CASSHRQGAGYTF. The CDR3 coding sequence is TGCGCCAGCAGCCACAGACAGGGGGCCGGCTACACCTTC.

Concerning this clone: This specimen includes other DNA sequences encoding the same CDR3. CDR3 amino acids: CASSPGQGAGGYTF. In nucleotides, the CDR3 is TGCGCCAGCAGCCCCGGACAGGGAGCGGGAGGCTACACCTTC. The chain employs TRBV5-1 and TRBJ1-2, with 8 bases matching TRBD1. Trimming at V came to 4 bases and at J to 8 bases, leaving 10 bases not matched to a gene. The germline V gene has CDR1 SGHRS and CDR2 YFSETQ. This CDR3 has 14 amino acids.

The chain couples TRBV19 to TRBJ1-2; TRBD1 agrees at 9 bases. The CDR3 contains 14 residues. Trimming at V came to 7 bases and at J to 2 bases, leaving 5 bases not matched to a gene. Per germline, CDR1 LNHDA and CDR2 SQIVND (reference sequence). CDR3 in amino acids: CASNTGTGNYGYTF. In nucleotides, the CDR3 is TGTGCCAGTAATACCGGGACAGGGAACTATGGCTACACCTTC.

The V call is TRBV7-9, the J call TRBJ2-1, with 8 bases lining up with TRBD1. This CDR3 is built from 15 residues. CDR1 is SEHNR and CDR2 is FQNEAQ in the germline V gene (reference sequence). The J segment lost 5 bases and the V segment lost 3 bases, leaving 6 bases of the junction unmatched. CDR3 coding DNA: TGTGCCAGCAGCTTGGGACAGGATTCTGACAATGAGCAGTTCTTC. Its translation: CASSLGQDSDNEQFF.

This clone was seen once. This chain joins TRBV7-3 and TRBJ2-5; 10 bases line up with TRBD2. The CDR3 loop spans 18 amino acids. V lost 4 bases to trimming and J lost 5 bases; unmatched junction nucleotides: 16. Looked up from germline, CDR1 is SGHTA and CDR2 is FQGTGA. CDR3 sequence reads: CASSSRGAASGSRETQYF. The CDR3 DNA is TGTGCCAGCAGCTCCCGGGGGGCGGCTAGCGGGAGTAGGGAGACCCAGTACTTC.

The rearrangement links TRBV6-6 to TRBJ2-1; 7 bases are a match to TRBD2. Per germline, CDR1 MNHNY and CDR2 SVGAGI (reference sequence). The CDR3 runs to 15 residues. The V segment lost 6 bases and the J segment 2 bases; nucleotides outside the gene matches: 7. CDR3 bases: TGTGCCAGCAGATTCCGGGACTACGCCTACAATGAGCAGTTCTTC. This translates into CASRFRDYAYNEQFF.

This chain links TRBV28 with TRBJ1-5; D is perhaps TRBD1 (6 bases). Germline loops: CDR1 MDHEN, CDR2 SYDVKM. This CDR3 has 15 amino acids. Trimming removed 6 bases from V and 1 base from J, with 13 bases in between. The CDR3 reads CASRTQRGSNQPQHF. The CDR3 DNA sequence: TGTGCCAGCAGAACTCAGAGGGGGAGCAATCAGCCCCAGCATTTT.

The V and J genes are TRBV4-2 and TRBJ2-7, with D tentatively TRBD1 (5 bases). Germline CDR1 and CDR2: LGHNA and YNFKEQ. The CDR3 runs to 14 residues. Trimming stripped 1 base from V and 3 bases from J, with 10 bases between. For the CDR3, the DNA is TGTGCCAGCAGCCAAGCGGCAGGGTTCTACGAGCAGTACTTC. Its protein product is CASSQAAGFYEQYF.

V usage is TRBV30 and J usage is TRBJ2-1; perhaps D is TRBD1 or TRBD2 (5 bases each). CDR1 and CDR2 (germline): GTSNPN, SVGIG (reference sequence). With 5 bases removed from V and 12 bases from J, the gap between germline ends came to 17 bases. This CDR3 is 12 amino acids long. CDR3 sequence: CAWGTHGERQFF. The CDR3 DNA reads as TGTGCCTGGGGGACCCACGGGGAAAGGCAGTTCTTC. Full variable domain (rest looked up from reference TRBV30 and TRBJ2-1): SQTIHQWPATLVQPVGSPLSLECTVEGTSNPNLYWYRQAAGRGLQLLFYSVGIGQISSEVPQNLSASRPQDRQFILSSKKLLLSDSGFYLCAWGTHGERQFFGPGTRLTVL.

The chain is built from TRBV5-6 and TRBJ2-7; D might be TRBD1 (6 bases). CDR3 length equals 14 residues. CDR1 and CDR2 from the germline V gene are SGHDT and YYEEEE. With 2 bases removed from V and 3 bases from J, the gap between germline ends came to 12 bases. The CDR3 spells CASSLWDIDYEQYF. CDR3 nucleotides: TGTGCCAGCAGCTTATGGGACATCGACTACGAGCAGTACTTC. The variable domain in full, with the rest retrieved from reference TRBV5-6 and TRBJ2-7, is DAGVTQSPTHLIKTRGQQVTLRCSPKSGHDTVSWYQQALGQGPQFIFQYYEEEERQRGNFPDRFSGHQFPNYSSELNVNALLLGDSALYLCASSLWDIDYEQYFGPGTRLTVT.

The chain recombines TRBV4-1 with TRBJ2-5; the D gene is possibly TRBD1 (7 bases). Germline-derived CDR1 and CDR2 are MGHRA and YSYEKL. The CDR3 covers 16 residues. With 2 bases removed from V and 2 bases from J, the gap between germline ends came to 15 bases. This CDR3 is CASSQRQGLIQETQYF. As DNA, the CDR3 is TGCGCCAGCAGCCAACGACAGGGACTGATTCAAGAGACCCAGTACTTC.

The chain uses TRBV27 and TRBJ2-5, with a possible D match to TRBD2 (6 bases). V was shortened by 7 bases and J by 5 bases, with 29 bases between the two germline ends. CDR1 MNHEY and CDR2 SMNVEV come from the germline V gene (reference sequence). This CDR3 has 18 amino acids. DNA for the CDR3: TGTGCCAGCACCCGCAGCTCCTGGCTAGCGCGTCCTGGGGAGACCCAGTACTTC. It specifies CASTRSSWLARPGETQYF.

As to this clone: This CDR3 is also generated by other DNA sequences in the sample. J is TRBJ1-1 and V is TRBV6-1; TRBD1 aligns across 10 bases. This CDR3 comprises 14 residues. Germline-derived CDR1 and CDR2 are MNHNS and SASEGT. Germline trimming cut 5 bases from V and 1 base from J; bases unmatched to any gene: 1. CDR3 in amino acids: CASSWDRGNTEAFF. As DNA, the CDR3 is TGTGCCAGCAGTTGGGACAGGGGGAACACTGAAGCTTTCTTT.

This clone has just one count. The V call is TRBV4-2, the J call TRBJ2-2; no clear D gene. The CDR3 has 17 residues. The germline gives CDR1 LGHNA, CDR2 YNFKEQ. The germline V and J ends were trimmed by 0 bases and 4 bases, with 15 bases remaining between them. Here the CDR3 reads CASSQDPGRPGTGELFF. The DNA of the CDR3 is TGTGCCAGCAGCCAAGATCCAGGACGGCCGGGCACCGGGGAGCTGTTTTTT.

This chain connects TRBV18 to TRBJ2-7, with 8 bases matching TRBD2. The ends lost 8 bases at V and 4 bases at J; junction bases unmatched: 7. Looked up from germline, CDR1 is KGHSH and CDR2 is LQKENI. The CDR3 consists of 13 residues. The CDR3 sequence is CASQAGGKYEQYF. The DNA of the CDR3 is TGTGCCAGCCAGGCGGGGGGAAAATACGAGCAGTACTTC.

As for this clone: Other nucleotide sequences in the sample specify the same CDR3. The chain links TRBV6-5 to TRBJ2-7, with D perhaps matching TRBD2 (5 bases). This CDR3 region has 13 residues. V shed 2 bases and J shed 4 bases, with 9 bases lying between them. Per the germline V gene, CDR1 is MNHEY and CDR2 is SVGAGI. CDR3 nucleotide sequence: TGTGCCAGCAGTTACCCAGGAGGTTACGAGCAGTACTTC. This encodes CASSYPGGYEQYF.

This clone was seen only once. The CDR3 loop is CASSLGLTDFTDTQYF. CDR3 nucleotides: TGTGCCAGCAGTTTGGGACTGACGGACTTCACAGATACGCAGTATTTT. The V gene is TRBV27, the J gene TRBJ2-3, with D perhaps TRBD2 (6 bases). The CDR3 has 16 residues. V dropped 3 bases and J dropped 2 bases, with 15 bases sitting between them. The germline gives CDR1 MNHEY, CDR2 SMNVEV (reference sequence).

A word on this clone: Other nucleotide sequences from this sample produce the same CDR3. This chain links TRBV9 with TRBJ2-1; D is uncertain. This CDR3 region has 12 residues. V lost 0 bases to trimming and J lost 6 bases, with 4 bases between them. Germline lookup yields CDR1 SGDLS and CDR2 YYNGEE. CDR3 DNA: TGTGCCAGCAGCGTAGGGGTCAATGAGCAGTTCTTC. It is translated as CASSVGVNEQFF.

V usage is TRBV9 and J usage is TRBJ1-1; perhaps TRBD1 as D (5 bases). The germline V and J ends were trimmed by 0 bases and 2 bases, with 11 bases remaining between them. The germline CDR1 and CDR2 sequences are SGDLS and YYNGEE. The CDR3 is 15 residues long. The CDR3 spells CASSVVMDTNTEAFF. The CDR3 DNA sequence: TGTGCCAGCAGCGTAGTTATGGACACTAACACTGAAGCTTTCTTT.